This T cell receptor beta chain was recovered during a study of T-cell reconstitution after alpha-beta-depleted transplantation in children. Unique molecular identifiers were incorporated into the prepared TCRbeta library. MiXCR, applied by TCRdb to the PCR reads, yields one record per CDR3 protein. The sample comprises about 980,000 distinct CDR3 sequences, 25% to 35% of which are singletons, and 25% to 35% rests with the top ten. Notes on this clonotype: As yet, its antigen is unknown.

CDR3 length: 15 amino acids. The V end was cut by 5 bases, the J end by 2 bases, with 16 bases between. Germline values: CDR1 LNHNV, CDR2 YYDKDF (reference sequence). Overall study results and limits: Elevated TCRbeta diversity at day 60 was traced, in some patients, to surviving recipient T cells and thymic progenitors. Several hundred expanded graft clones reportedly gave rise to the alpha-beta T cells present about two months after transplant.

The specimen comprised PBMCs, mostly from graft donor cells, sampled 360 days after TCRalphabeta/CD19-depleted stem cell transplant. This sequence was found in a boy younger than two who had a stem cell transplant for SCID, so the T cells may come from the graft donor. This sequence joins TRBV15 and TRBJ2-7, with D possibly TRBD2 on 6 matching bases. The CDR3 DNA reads TGTGCCACCAGCGGGGAACTTGGAGGGGCCTACGAGCAGTACTTC. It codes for CATSGELGGAYEQYF.